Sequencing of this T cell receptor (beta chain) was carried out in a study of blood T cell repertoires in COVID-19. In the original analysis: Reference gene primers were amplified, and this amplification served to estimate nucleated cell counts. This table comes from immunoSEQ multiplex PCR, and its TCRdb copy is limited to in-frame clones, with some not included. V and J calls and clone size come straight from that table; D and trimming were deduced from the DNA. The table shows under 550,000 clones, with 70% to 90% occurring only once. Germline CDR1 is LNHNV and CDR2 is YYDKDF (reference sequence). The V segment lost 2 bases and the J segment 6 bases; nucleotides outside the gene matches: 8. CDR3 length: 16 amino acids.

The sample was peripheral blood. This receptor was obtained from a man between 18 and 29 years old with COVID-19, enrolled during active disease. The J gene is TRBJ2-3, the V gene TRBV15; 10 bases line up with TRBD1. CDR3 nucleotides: TGTGCCACCAGCAGACTTCCGGGACAGGGGTCGGATACGCAGTATTTT. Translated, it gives CATSRLPGQGSDTQYF.